These T cell receptor beta chains were read from a single sample in a study of cytomegalovirus exposure and HLA in healthy donors. Sequencing was performed with immunoSEQ multiplex PCR; in TCRdb, only in-frame clones are kept and a portion is missing. The table shows some 150,000 clones, with 60% to 80% occurring only once. The sequenced material came from PBMCs. The receptors shown here come from a woman aged 35 to 49 in good health and CMV-seropositive. Both conserved end residues are part of each CDR3. The D gene is left open where the match is weak. Clone size is given for some rows only: seen once, a few or many times, or a class if the clone is expanded.

J gene | V gene | D gene | clone size | CDR3 protein | CDR3 DNA
TRBJ1-6 | TRBV18 | NA | once | CASSPIQGNSPLHF | TGTGCCAGCTCACCGATACAGGGTAATTCACCCCTCCACTTT
TRBJ2-1 | TRBV2 | TRBD1 | NA | CASSLNRGSNEQFF | TGTGCCAGCAGTCTAAACAGGGGCTCCAATGAGCAGTTCTTC
TRBJ1-4 | TRBV5-5 | TRBD1 | NA | CASSYFARGLEKLFF | TGTGCCAGCAGTTATTTCGCCAGGGGGCTGGAAAAACTGTTTTTT
TRBJ1-3 | TRBV15 | NA | NA | CATSRETSAGNTIYF | TGTGCCACCAGCAGAGAAACCAGTGCAGGAAACACCATATATTTT
TRBJ2-7 | TRBV19 | NA | NA | CATERGHGLNEQYF | TGTGCCACCGAACGGGGACACGGTCTCAACGAGCAGTACTTC
TRBJ1-4 | TRBV6-5 | TRBD1 | once | CASSLDRVGEKLFF | TGTGCCAGCAGCCTCGACAGGGTTGGTGAAAAACTGTTTTTT
TRBJ2-1 | TRBV2 | TRBD2 | few | CASSPGLANEQFF | TGTGCCAGCAGCCCCGGACTAGCCAATGAGCAGTTCTTC
TRBJ2-1 | TRBV25-1 | NA | NA | CASSGVPAGTHHEQFF | TGTGCCAGCAGTGGGGTTCCAGCTGGGACTCACCATGAGCAGTTCTTC
TRBJ1-4 | TRBV5-1 | NA | NA | CASSFSVVNEKLFF | TGCGCCAGCAGCTTCTCGGTAGTTAATGAAAAACTGTTTTTT
TRBJ1-2 | TRBV5-1 | NA | NA | CASSLAGGYGYTF | TGCGCCAGCAGCTTGGCAGGAGGATATGGCTACACCTTC
TRBJ2-3 | TRBV11-1 | TRBD1 | once | CASSFRARTGPDTQYF | TGTGCCAGCAGCTTTAGGGCCCGGACAGGGCCAGATACGCAGTATTTT
TRBJ2-5 | TRBV4-1 | TRBD2 | once | CASSQAAGGLQETQYF | TGCGCCAGCAGCCAAGCGGCGGGGGGGCTGCAAGAGACCCAGTACTTC
TRBJ2-2 | TRBV5-1 | TRBD2 | few | CASKIRTSEGTGELFF | TGCGCCAGCAAGATCAGGACTAGCGAAGGCACCGGGGAGCTGTTTTTT
TRBJ2-1 | TRBV14 | NA | NA | CASSQDLRVNEQFF | TGTGCCAGCAGCCAAGATTTGCGGGTTAATGAGCAGTTCTTC
TRBJ1-1 | TRBV10-3 | NA | NA | CAISQQGSTEAFF | TGTGCCATCAGCCAACAGGGTAGCACTGAAGCTTTCTTT
TRBJ2-3 | TRBV2 | NA | NA | CASSEIVLQYF | TGTGCCAGCAGTGAAATAGTATTGCAGTATTTT
TRBJ1-1 | TRBV7-2 | NA | NA | CASSLLQIDTEAFF | TGTGCCAGCAGCCTACTACAAATCGACACTGAAGCTTTCTTT
TRBJ2-5 | TRBV2 | NA | once | CAKGGETQYF | TGTGCTAAAGGGGGAGAGACCCAGTACTTC
TRBJ2-7 | TRBV2 | TRBD2 | NA | CASSERVLADPNSYEQYF | TGTGCCAGCAGTGAGCGGGTTCTAGCGGACCCTAACTCCTACGAGCAGTACTTC
TRBJ2-1 | TRBV21-1 | NA | NA | CASSKARGLATNEQFF | TGTGCCAGCAGCAAAGCAAGGGGACTAGCGACGAATGAGCAGTTCTTC
TRBJ1-3 | TRBV6-5 | TRBD1 | NA | CASSSTGGSGNTIYF | TGTGCCAGCAGTTCCACAGGGGGTTCTGGAAACACCATATATTTT
TRBJ2-1 | TRBV9 | TRBD2 | NA | CASSVEVGLAANEQFF | TGTGCCAGCAGCGTAGAAGTGGGTCTAGCGGCGAATGAGCAGTTCTTC
TRBJ1-2 | TRBV7-9 | NA | NA | CASSLVGSSSTSNYGYTF | TGTGCCAGCAGCTTAGTGGGCTCATCGTCAACCTCTAACTATGGCTACACCTTC
TRBJ1-1 | TRBV28 | TRBD1 | NA | CASSLSPTGGFSTEAFF | TGTGCCAGCAGTTTAAGCCCGACAGGGGGCTTCAGCACTGAAGCTTTCTTT
TRBJ1-2 | TRBV7-9 | NA | NA | CASSLAQLKGLFGGTF | TGTGCCAGCAGCTTAGCTCAACTAAAGGGGCTATTCGGGGGCACCTTC
TRBJ2-7 | TRBV9 | TRBD2 | NA | CASSLSGGSGEQYF | TGTGCCAGCAGCCTTAGCGGGGGGTCCGGCGAGCAGTACTTC
TRBJ1-6 | TRBV28 | TRBD1 | NA | CASSFPRTGGYNSPLHF | TGTGCCAGCAGTTTCCCCCGAACAGGGGGCTATAATTCACCCCTCCACTTT
TRBJ2-1 | TRBV6-1 | NA | NA | CASSEDSHVNEQFF | TGTGCCAGCAGTGAAGACTCTCATGTCAATGAGCAGTTCTTC
TRBJ2-3 | TRBV30 | NA | NA | CAWSPRGDTQYF | TGTGCCTGGAGTCCCCGGGGGGATACGCAGTATTTT
TRBJ2-2 | TRBV7-2 | TRBD2 | NA | CASSPSGGAFGELFF | TGTGCCAGCAGCCCTAGCGGGGGGGCGTTCGGGGAGCTGTTTTTT
TRBJ1-1 | TRBV10-3 | TRBD1 | NA | CAISPDRANTEAFF | TGTGCCATCAGTCCTGACAGGGCGAACACTGAAGCTTTCTTT
TRBJ2-5 | TRBV29-1 | TRBD1 | NA | CSAQGQGGETQYF | TGCAGCGCCCAGGGACAGGGCGGAGAGACCCAGTACTTC
TRBJ1-1 | TRBV14 | TRBD1 | NA | CASSQIGQGLGVDTEAFF | TGTGCCAGCAGCCAAATAGGACAGGGGTTGGGAGTCGACACTGAAGCTTTCTTT
TRBJ2-7 | TRBV6-5 | NA | NA | CASSNRANEQYF | TGTGCCAGCAGTAACAGGGCCAACGAGCAGTACTTC
TRBJ2-2 | TRBV9 | TRBD1 | NA | CASSVVRGQTGELFF | TGTGCCAGCAGCGTAGTCAGGGGGCAAACCGGGGAGCTGTTTTTT
TRBJ1-3 | TRBV2 | NA | NA | CASTQDAGTIYF | TGTGCCAGCACCCAGGATGCGGGCACCATATATTTT
TRBJ2-5 | TRBV6-1 | TRBD2 | NA | CASSEMAGGQETQYF | TGTGCCAGCAGTGAAATGGCGGGGGGACAAGAGACCCAGTACTTC
TRBJ1-1 | TRBV30 | NA | once | CAWSWATTEAFF | TGTGCCTGGAGTTGGGCAACCACTGAAGCTTTCTTT
TRBJ1-3 | TRBV2 | NA | NA | CASSELAGSGNTIYF | TGTGCCAGCAGTGAATTGGCAGGCTCTGGAAACACCATATATTTT
TRBJ2-2 | TRBV5-1 | NA | NA | CASSAGRNTGELFF | TGCGCCAGCAGCGCGGGACGGAACACCGGGGAGCTGTTTTTT
TRBJ2-7 | TRBV7-3 | NA | NA | CASSSRGDSHYEQYF | TGTGCCAGCAGCTCCCGCGGCGACAGCCACTACGAGCAGTACTTC
TRBJ2-7 | TRBV5-1 | TRBD2 | NA | CASSLASGGARDYEQYF | TGCGCCAGCAGCTTGGCCTCCGGGGGGGCTAGGGACTACGAGCAGTACTTC
TRBJ1-4 | TRBV5-1 | TRBD1 | NA | CASSIGQVGEKLFF | TGCGCCAGCAGCATCGGACAGGTCGGTGAAAAACTGTTTTTT
TRBJ2-3 | TRBV7-9 | NA | NA | CASSLAVLADTQYF | TGTGCCAGCAGCTTAGCGGTGCTAGCAGATACGCAGTATTTT
TRBJ1-1 | TRBV6-6 | NA | NA | CASSYWPGNTEAFF | TGTGCCAGCAGTTACTGGCCAGGGAACACTGAAGCTTTCTTT
TRBJ1-2 | TRBV2 | TRBD1 | NA | CASSEDRGRKNGYTF | TGTGCCAGCAGTGAGGACAGGGGGCGAAAAAATGGCTACACCTTC
TRBJ2-6 | TRBV7-9 | TRBD1 | NA | CSSSSVGTGLTGANVLTF | TGTTCCAGCAGCTCGGTGGGGACAGGGCTCACTGGGGCCAACGTCCTGACTTTC
TRBJ2-7 | TRBV5-4 | NA | NA | CASSDAGQRGYEQYF | TGTGCCAGCAGCGACGCCGGACAGCGCGGCTACGAGCAGTACTTC
TRBJ2-1 | TRBV7-2 | TRBD2 | NA | CASSPGWLAGGPNEQFF | TGTGCCAGCAGCCCGGGTTGGCTAGCGGGGGGGCCCAATGAGCAGTTCTTC
TRBJ1-2 | TRBV7-3 | TRBD1 | NA | CASSSTPTGIEGYTF | TGTGCCAGCAGTTCCACTCCGACAGGGATTGAAGGCTACACCTTC
TRBJ2-7 | TRBV7-6 | TRBD2 | NA | CASSLQGGYEQYF | TGTGCCAGCAGCTTACAGGGAGGGTACGAGCAGTACTTC
TRBJ2-5 | TRBV7-9 | TRBD2 | NA | CASSLKRELQETQYF | TGTGCCAGCAGCTTAAAGCGGGAGCTCCAAGAGACCCAGTACTTC
TRBJ1-6 | TRBV6-5 | TRBD1 | NA | CASSYWGQSYSPLHF | TGTGCCAGCAGTTACTGGGGACAGTCATATTCACCCCTCCACTTT
TRBJ2-7 | TRBV2 | TRBD1 | NA | CASSTARGSYEQYF | TGTGCCAGCAGCACCGCCAGGGGGTCCTACGAGCAGTACTTC
TRBJ1-2 | TRBV5-6 | NA | NA | CASLGQPGYGYTF | TGTGCCAGCTTAGGACAGCCTGGCTATGGCTACACCTTC
TRBJ2-2 | TRBV10-2 | NA | few | CASSTQGGGELFF | TGCGCCAGCAGTACTCAGGGTGGCGGGGAGCTGTTTTTT
TRBJ2-1 | TRBV10-1 | TRBD1 | NA | CASSGQGKYNEQFF | TGCGCCAGCAGCGGACAGGGAAAATACAATGAGCAGTTCTTC
TRBJ1-5 | TRBV6-1 | NA | NA | CASSPDPGLYQPQHF | TGTGCCAGCAGTCCCGACCCTGGACTCTATCAGCCCCAGCATTTT
TRBJ2-5 | TRBV5-1 | TRBD1 | NA | CASIQGAPGVETQYF | TGCGCCAGCATTCAGGGGGCCCCCGGGGTGGAGACCCAGTACTTC
TRBJ2-2 | TRBV7-3 | TRBD1 | NA | CASSFSGTATNTGELFF | TGTGCCAGCAGCTTTTCCGGGACAGCCACCAACACCGGGGAGCTGTTTTTT